This passage covers 18 T cell receptor beta chains from one sample sequenced in a study of memory CD4+ T cells and cytomegalovirus serostatus. Libraries were prepared by immunoSEQ multiplex PCR; TCRdb keeps only in-frame clonotypes and omits some of them. Among about 48,000 clones listed, around 80% were seen once. Single viable CD3+CD4+CD8-CD45RO+ cells were sorted as the memory CD4+ T cells. The sequenced material came from memory CD4+ T cells from blood. The receptors were gathered from an adult in good health and CMV-seronegative.

The V and J genes are TRBV19 and TRBJ2-7; 11 bases agree with TRBD1. The CDR3 is 16 amino acids. J gave up 5 bases and V 4 bases, and 10 bases lay outside the gene matches. Per germline, CDR1 LNHDA and CDR2 SQIVND (reference sequence). CDR3 coding DNA: TGTGCCAGTAGTACCATCGGACAGGGGGCAATCGACGAGCAGTACTTC. Translating gives CASSTIGQGAIDEQYF. Drawing the rest from reference TRBV19 and TRBJ2-7, the complete variable domain is DGGITQSPKYLFRKEGQNVTLSCEQNLNHDAMYWYRQDPGQGLRLIYYSQIVNDFQKGDIAEGYSVSREKKESFPLTVTSAQKNPTAFYLCASSTIGQGAIDEQYFGPGTRLTVT.

This chain uses TRBV5-1 with TRBJ1-1, with D unresolved. Germline CDR1 SGHRS, CDR2 YFSETQ. The CDR3 sequence is 14 residues long. V shed 4 bases and J shed 3 bases, with 13 bases lying between them. The CDR3 DNA follows: TGCGCCAGCAGCCCTCTCCTCAGCGACACTGAAGCTTTCTTT. It codes for CASSPLLSDTEAFF.

The CDR3 sequence is CASSPQGTTNEKLFF. DNA of the CDR3: TGTGCCAGCTCACCACAGGGGACAACTAATGAAAAACTGTTTTTT. The V call is TRBV18, the J call TRBJ1-4; D is possibly TRBD1 (5 bases). The germline V and J ends were trimmed by 1 base and 0 bases, with 6 bases remaining between them. Germline CDR1 reads KGHSH; CDR2 reads LQKENI. This CDR3 comprises 15 residues. Full variable domain (missing parts from reference TRBV18 and TRBJ1-4): NAGVMQNPRHLVRRRGQEARLRCSPMKGHSHVYWYRQLPEEGLKFMVYLQKENIIDESGMPKERFSAEFPKEGPSILRIQQVVRGDSAAYFCASSPQGTTNEKLFFGSGTQLSVL.

This chain joins TRBV28 and TRBJ2-2; no definite D call. This CDR3 contains 15 residues. CDR1 is MDHEN and CDR2 is SYDVKM in the germline V gene. Trimming left V 6 bases short and J 3 bases short, with 14 bases between. In DNA, the CDR3 is TGTGCCAGCAGCCACATTGACATCGACACCGGGGAGCTGTTTTTT. It encodes CASSHIDIDTGELFF. Looking up the rest from reference TRBV28 and TRBJ2-2 gives the full variable domain: DVKVTQSSRYLVKRTGEKVFLECVQDMDHENMFWYRQDPGLGLRLIYFSYDVKMKEKGDIPEGYSVSREKKERFSLILESASTNQTSMYLCASSHIDIDTGELFFGEGSRLTVL.

J is TRBJ2-7 and V is TRBV19; TRBD1 aligns across 11 bases. This CDR3 has 15 residues. Germline V gene sequence: CDR1 LNHDA, CDR2 SQIVND (reference sequence). Losses at the gene ends were 5 bases for V and 4 bases for J; bases not matched to a gene: 7. The CDR3 is CASSVGDRGSYEQYF. The CDR3 region has the DNA TGTGCCAGTAGTGTCGGGGACAGGGGGTCGTACGAGCAGTACTTC.

This sequence joins TRBV7-9 and TRBJ1-1; tentatively, D is TRBD1 (5 bases). Trimming left V 4 bases short and J 3 bases short, with 9 bases between. The CDR3 is 13 residues long. CDR1 and CDR2 (germline): SEHNR, FQNEAQ (reference sequence). For the CDR3, the DNA is TGTGCCAGCAGCTCCCGACAGTACACTGAAGCTTTCTTT. It codes for CASSSRQYTEAFF.

This clone was detected once. The V call is TRBV25-1, the J call TRBJ2-1; TRBD1 or TRBD2 may be the D gene (6 bases each). V was trimmed by 1 base and J by 5 bases, leaving 15 bases between them. This CDR3 is 16 amino acids long. Looked up from germline, CDR1 is MGHDK and CDR2 is SYGVNS. The DNA for the CDR3 is TGTGCCAGCAGTGAATGGGGGGCAGGGACAAACAATGAGCAGTTCTTC. Protein product: CASSEWGAGTNNEQFF.

The chain uses TRBV2 and TRBJ2-5; 8 bases fit TRBD2. The J call may be wrong; the DNA end is better matched by TRBJ2-7. The CDR3 extends over 15 amino acids. Germline values: CDR1 SNHLY, CDR2 FYNNEI. The CDR3 DNA reads TGTGCCAGCAGCACCGGGGGGGGCAGCTCCTACGAGCAGTACTTC. This sequence encodes CASSTGGGSSYEQYF.

This clone is termed medium-sized. Written as DNA, the CDR3 is TGTGCCAGTAGCCCTCGGGGGGAAGCCCAGCATTTT. Its translation: CASSPRGEAQHF. The V gene is TRBV19, the J gene TRBJ1-5; tentatively, D is TRBD1 (5 bases). The germline V gene has CDR1 LNHDA and CDR2 SQIVND (reference sequence). The CDR3 sequence is 12 residues long. Trimming shortened V by 6 bases and J by 11 bases, and 14 bases separated the two germline ends.

V gene TRBV5-1 combines with J gene TRBJ2-7, with D maybe TRBD2 (5 bases). CDR3 length: 15 amino acids. The ends were cut back, 0 bases at V and 0 bases at J, with 10 bases in the middle. Germline assignment: CDR1 SGHRS and CDR2 YFSETQ. The CDR3 sequence: CASSLAAGISYEQYF. The CDR3 DNA is TGCGCCAGCAGCTTGGCCGCGGGCATCTCCTACGAGCAGTACTTC.

The rearrangement joins TRBV2 to TRBJ1-2; D is undetermined. Trimming left V 2 bases short and J 4 bases short, with 14 bases between. Germline CDR1 SNHLY, CDR2 FYNNEI. This CDR3 region has 15 residues. The CDR3 nucleotides are TGTGCCAGCAGTGAAAGTAGGGAACCACCCTATGGCTACACCTTC. Its protein product is CASSESREPPYGYTF.

This rearrangement joins TRBV2 to TRBJ2-7, with 9 positions matching TRBD2. There are 14 residues in the CDR3. The J segment lost 6 bases and the V segment lost 4 bases, leaving 7 bases of the junction unmatched. The germline CDR1 and CDR2 sequences are SNHLY and FYNNEI. The CDR3 protein is CASSAGRGGLEQYF. For the CDR3, the DNA is TGTGCCAGCAGTGCGGGGCGGGGGGGCCTCGAGCAGTACTTC.

The rearrangement uses TRBV9 and TRBJ1-6, with no clear D. The CDR3 consists of 15 residues. CDR1 and CDR2 (germline): SGDLS, YYNGEE. V was pared by 0 bases and J by 6 bases, with 10 bases between. CDR3 sequence (DNA): TGTGCCAGCAGCGTAGGATTGGCCGCTAATTCACCCCTCCACTTT. Translating gives CASSVGLAANSPLHF.

The V gene is TRBV5-4, the J gene TRBJ2-7; TRBD1 might be the D (6 bases). The ends were cut back, 2 bases at V and 5 bases at J, with 14 bases in the middle. The germline CDR1 and CDR2 sequences are SGHNT and YYREEE (reference sequence). This CDR3 is 14 amino acids long. DNA for the CDR3: TGTGCCAGCAGCTTTAAAAACAGGGACGACGAGCAGTACTTC. Translating it yields CASSFKNRDDEQYF.

The chain couples TRBV2 to TRBJ2-3, with D maybe TRBD2 (6 bases). Germline lookup yields CDR1 SNHLY and CDR2 FYNNEI. Trimming took off 6 bases at V and 2 bases at J, with 12 bases between the two ends. The CDR3 runs 14 residues. CDR3 protein: CASREGSNTDTQYF. Here the CDR3 DNA reads TGTGCCAGCAGGGAGGGCTCAAACACAGATACGCAGTATTTT. The variable domain in full, completed from reference TRBV2 and TRBJ2-3, reads EPEVTQTPSHQVTQMGQEVILRCVPISNHLYFYWYRQILGQKVEFLVSFYNNEISEKSEIFDDQFSVERPDGSNFTLKIRSTKLEDSAMYFCASREGSNTDTQYFGPGTRLTVL.

This chain joins TRBV11-1 and TRBJ1-1, with D perhaps TRBD1 (5 bases). Germline-derived CDR1 and CDR2 are SGHAT and FQDESV (reference sequence). The CDR3 covers 14 residues. V lost 1 base and J 4 bases, leaving 10 bases between the germline ends. CDR3 amino acids: CASSLDGGGTEAFF. DNA of the CDR3: TGTGCCAGCAGCTTAGATGGGGGAGGCACTGAAGCTTTCTTT. The complete variable domain, with remaining parts taken from reference TRBV11-1 and TRBJ1-1, reads EAEVAQSPRYKITEKSQAVAFWCDPISGHATLYWYRQILGQGPELLVQFQDESVVDDSQLPKDRFSAERLKGVDSTLKIQPAELGDSAMYLCASSLDGGGTEAFFGQGTRLTVV.

This clone was seen a few times. The genes are TRBV16 and TRBJ1-5, with D possibly being TRBD1 (5 bases). Trimming took off 4 bases at V and 6 bases at J, with 13 bases between the two ends. Looked up from germline, CDR1 is KGHSY and CDR2 is FQNENV. There are 14 residues in the CDR3. The CDR3 DNA sequence: TGTGCCAGCAGCCTCCTTGGGGGGATTCAGCCCCAGCATTTT. Protein product: CASSLLGGIQPQHF.

The CDR3 region is CASSLSGYEQYF. The CDR3 DNA reads as TGTGCCAGCAGCTTAAGCGGATACGAGCAGTACTTC. This chain uses TRBV7-9 with TRBJ2-7, with D perhaps TRBD2 (5 bases). Trimming took off 2 bases at V and 4 bases at J, with 6 bases between the two ends. The CDR3 contains 12 residues. Germline CDR1 SEHNR, CDR2 FQNEAQ (reference sequence).